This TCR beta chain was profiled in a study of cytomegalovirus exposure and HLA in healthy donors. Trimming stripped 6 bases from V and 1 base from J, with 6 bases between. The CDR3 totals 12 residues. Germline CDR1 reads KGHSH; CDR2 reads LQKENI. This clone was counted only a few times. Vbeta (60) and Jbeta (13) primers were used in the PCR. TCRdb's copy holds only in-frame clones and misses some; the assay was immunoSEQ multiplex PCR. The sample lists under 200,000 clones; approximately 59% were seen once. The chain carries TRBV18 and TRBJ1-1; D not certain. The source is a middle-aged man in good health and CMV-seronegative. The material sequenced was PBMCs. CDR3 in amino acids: CASSPGNTEAFF. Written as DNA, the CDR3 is TGTGCCAGCTCCCCGGGGAACACTGAAGCTTTCTTT.